A selection of T cell receptor beta chains follows, all from one sample in a study of OX40 agonist ivuxolimab in advanced cancers. Clones were read by immunoSEQ multiplex PCR, and TCRdb kept only the in-frame ones, dropping some. Of tens of thousands of clones in the sample, about four fifths were seen once. Source: CD4+ or CD8+ T cells sorted from blood, taken in a trial of the OX40 agonist ivuxolimab. These receptors came from an adult with an advanced solid tumor such as melanoma, head and neck, liver or kidney cancer. CDR3s include the opening cysteine and the closing phenylalanine or tryptophan. Fields, in order: CDR3 protein, CDR3 DNA, clone size, D gene, J gene, V gene, CDR3 length. The D gene is left open where the match is weak. Clone size is given for some rows only: seen once, a few or many times, or a class if the clone is expanded.

CDR3: CSVGQGRKNEQFF; DNA: TGCAGCGTTGGACAGGGACGTAAGAATGAGCAGTTCTTC; size: few; D: TRBD1; J: TRBJ2-1; V: TRBV29-1; length: 13
CDR3: CASSQPPGRLNSPLHF; DNA: TGCGCCAGCAGTCAACCACCGGGACGCTTAAATTCACCCCTCCACTTT; size: NA; D: NA; J: TRBJ1-6; V: TRBV23-1; length: 16
CDR3: CAWRSSGNTIYF; DNA: TGTGCCTGGAGGAGCTCTGGAAACACCATATATTTT; size: NA; D: NA; J: TRBJ1-3; V: TRBV30; length: 12
CDR3: CSATDPYEQYF; DNA: TGCAGTGCCACCGACCCTTACGAGCAGTACTTC; size: NA; D: NA; J: TRBJ2-7; V: TRBV20-1; length: 11
CDR3: CASSLNYGYTF; DNA: TGTGCCAGCAGCCTGAACTATGGCTACACCTTC; size: NA; D: NA; J: TRBJ1-2; V: TRBV7-9; length: 11
CDR3: CATLLEGSLSYGYTF; DNA: TGTGCCACCTTACTGGAGGGTTCTTTATCTTATGGCTACACCTTC; size: NA; D: NA; J: TRBJ1-2; V: TRBV28; length: 15
CDR3: CASSLGISGFTEAFF; DNA: TGTGCCAGCAGTCTGGGGATCTCAGGGTTCACTGAAGCTTTCTTT; size: NA; D: NA; J: TRBJ1-1; V: TRBV27; length: 15
CDR3: CASSSARTGPYEQYF; DNA: TGTGCCAGCAGTTCGGCCCGGACAGGCCCCTACGAGCAGTACTTC; size: NA; D: TRBD1; J: TRBJ2-7; V: TRBV2; length: 15
CDR3: CASSAGEWGYTF; DNA: TGTGCCAGCAGCGCAGGGGAGTGGGGCTACACCTTC; size: NA; D: NA; J: TRBJ1-2; V: TRBV7-6; length: 12
CDR3: CAISESGQGYF; DNA: TGTGCCATCAGTGAGTCGGGACAAGGGTACTTC; size: NA; D: NA; J: TRBJ2-5; V: TRBV10-3; length: 11
CDR3: CASRGADGSHQPQHF; DNA: TGTGCCAGCAGGGGGGCGGACGGATCCCATCAGCCCCAGCATTTT; size: NA; D: NA; J: TRBJ1-5; V: TRBV2; length: 15
CDR3: CASSQDRAGGAPLSDGYTF; DNA: TGTGCCAGCAGCCAAGATAGAGCCGGGGGCGCCCCTCTTTCGGATGGCTACACCTTC; size: NA; D: NA; J: TRBJ1-2; V: TRBV14; length: 19
CDR3: CASSLALSGVKLFF; DNA: TGTGCCAGCAGCTTAGCGCTTTCGGGAGTAAAACTGTTTTTT; size: NA; D: NA; J: TRBJ1-4; V: TRBV11-2; length: 14
CDR3: CAWSAITYEAFF; DNA: TGTGCCTGGAGCGCCATTACATATGAAGCTTTCTTT; size: few; D: NA; J: TRBJ1-1; V: TRBV30; length: 12
CDR3: CASSQPDSLSSYNEQFF; DNA: TGTGCCAGCAGCCAACCGGACAGCCTGAGCTCCTACAATGAGCAGTTCTTC; size: NA; D: NA; J: TRBJ2-1; V: TRBV11-2; length: 17
CDR3: CAIRSQGADEQYF; DNA: TGTGCCATCAGATCACAGGGGGCAGACGAGCAGTACTTC; size: NA; D: TRBD1; J: TRBJ2-7; V: TRBV10-3; length: 13
CDR3: CASSLGVLLWGDEKLFF; DNA: TGTGCCAGCAGCTTAGGGGTATTATTGTGGGGGGATGAAAAACTGTTTTTT; size: NA; D: NA; J: TRBJ1-4; V: TRBV7-8; length: 17
CDR3: CASSVDSSYEQYF; DNA: TGTGCCAGCAGCGTAGACAGCTCCTACGAGCAGTACTTC; size: NA; D: NA; J: TRBJ2-7; V: TRBV9; length: 13
CDR3: CASSSSGGRTDTQYF; DNA: TGTGCCAGCAGCTCTAGCGGGGGGCGGACAGATACGCAGTATTTT; size: NA; D: TRBD2; J: TRBJ2-3; V: TRBV9; length: 15
CDR3: CASSPGTSGGPREGAQYF; DNA: TGTGCCAGCAGCCCAGGGACTAGCGGGGGGCCCCGCGAGGGGGCCCAGTACTTC; size: NA; D: TRBD2; J: TRBJ2-5; V: TRBV9; length: 18
CDR3: CASSLVASSGNTIYF; DNA: TGTGCCAGCAGCTTAGTGGCAAGCTCTGGAAACACCATATATTTT; size: NA; D: NA; J: TRBJ1-3; V: TRBV7-3; length: 15
CDR3: CASSPPLLAGDYSEQFF; DNA: TGTGCCAGCAGCCCGCCCCTCCTAGCGGGGGATTACAGTGAGCAGTTCTTC; size: NA; D: TRBD2; J: TRBJ2-1; V: TRBV7-9; length: 17
CDR3: CASSLALMGLSYGYTF; DNA: TGTGCCAGCAGCTTGGCCCTAATGGGGCTCAGCTATGGCTACACCTTC; size: NA; D: NA; J: TRBJ1-2; V: TRBV5-4; length: 16
CDR3: CASRWTYEQYF; DNA: TGTGCCAGCAGATGGACCTACGAGCAGTACTTC; size: NA; D: NA; J: TRBJ2-7; V: TRBV6-1; length: 11
CDR3: CASSEGISSETRFNEKLFF; DNA: TGTGCCAGCAGTGAGGGGATTTCTTCCGAGACCAGGTTTAATGAAAAACTGTTTTTT; size: NA; D: NA; J: TRBJ1-4; V: TRBV6-1; length: 19
CDR3: CASSLQGEGDRQPQHF; DNA: TGTGCCAGCAGTTTACAGGGGGAAGGGGATCGTCAGCCCCAGCATTTT; size: once; D: TRBD1; J: TRBJ1-5; V: TRBV28; length: 16